This TCR beta chain stems from a study of OX40 agonist ivuxolimab in advanced cancers. Across the study: One hepatocellular carcinoma and a couple of cutaneous melanoma patients partially responded.

Study findings and constraints: The expanded peripheral T cells' antigen specificity was not determined.

The length of the CDR3 is 15 residues. Germline loops: CDR1 MDHEN, CDR2 SYDVKM. Trimming took 3 bases from V and 6 from J; bases not matched to a gene: 5. Profiling relied on immunoSEQ multiplex PCR, and the TCRdb table lists in-frame clones only, not all of them. Of around 31,000 clones listed, 70% to 90% are singletons. On this clone itself: The antigen is undetermined.

This material consisted of CD4+ or CD8+ T cells sorted from blood, taken in a trial of the OX40 agonist ivuxolimab. The chain uses TRBV28 and TRBJ2-1; 10 nucleotides match TRBD2. The sequence was obtained from an adult with an advanced solid tumor such as melanoma, head and neck, liver or kidney cancer. The DNA of the CDR3 is TGTGCCAGCAGTTTGGCTAGCGGGAGTTTCAATGAGCAGTTCTTC. This translates into CASSLASGSFNEQFF.